These 20 T cell receptor beta chains were sequenced from one sample in a study of blood T cell repertoires in COVID-19. The method was immunoSEQ multiplex PCR; TCRdb's version includes in-frame clones alone and lacks a portion of them. The top ten hold under 5.5% of the sample, which has 80,000 to 95,000 clones, approximately 80% seen once. Sequencing was carried out using peripheral blood. These receptors all stem from an elderly man with COVID-19, enrolled during active disease.

This clone was seen only a few times. The chain combines TRBV11-3 with TRBJ1-5; D perhaps matches TRBD1 (5 bases). The CDR3 is made up of 16 amino acids. Germline V lookup: CDR1 SGHNT, CDR2 YENEEA. The ends were cut back, 5 bases at V and 0 bases at J, with 14 bases in the middle. The CDR3: CASSPNSGHSNQPQHF. The CDR3, as DNA: TGTGCCAGCAGCCCGAACAGTGGACATAGCAATCAGCCCCAGCATTTT.

The rearrangement uses TRBV25-1 and TRBJ1-2; 9 bases fit TRBD1. The CDR3 extends over 14 amino acids. Looked up from germline, CDR1 is MGHDK and CDR2 is SYGVNS. V lost 6 bases to trimming and J lost 4 bases; unmatched junction nucleotides: 6. CDR3 loop: CASRVTGGAYGYTF. DNA for the CDR3: TGTGCCAGCAGAGTAACAGGGGGCGCCTATGGCTACACCTTC.

This rearrangement joins TRBV9 to TRBJ1-2, with TRBD1 matching 12 bases. Germline-derived CDR1 and CDR2 are SGDLS and YYNGEE. V shed 4 bases, J shed 6 bases, and the junction held 13 bases outside the gene matches. The CDR3 runs to 17 residues. DNA of the CDR3: TGTGCCAGCAGCTCATCCGGGACAGGGGGCGCGTTGGATGGCTACACCTTC. Translated: CASSSSGTGGALDGYTF.

This clone occurred a few times. The chain recombines TRBV30 with TRBJ1-2, with D unresolved. Germline CDR1 reads GTSNPN; CDR2 reads SVGIG (reference sequence). V was trimmed by 0 bases and J by 1 base, leaving 21 bases between them. CDR3 size: 18 residues. The CDR3, as DNA: TGTGCCTGGAGTGTGAGAATTTTTATGGCGAACAGTAACTATGGCTACACCTTC. Encoded protein: CAWSVRIFMANSNYGYTF. Combining the CDR3 with reference TRBV30 and TRBJ1-2 gives the whole variable domain SQTIHQWPATLVQPVGSPLSLECTVEGTSNPNLYWYRQAAGRGLQLLFYSVGIGQISSEVPQNLSASRPQDRQFILSSKKLLLSDSGFYLCAWSVRIFMANSNYGYTFGSGTRLTVV.

This rearrangement joins TRBV30 to TRBJ1-6; TRBD1 matches 8 bases. V trimming: 2 bases; J trimming: 6 bases; junction bases outside the gene matches: 6. The CDR3 is made up of 15 amino acids. Per germline, CDR1 GTSNPN and CDR2 SVGIG (reference sequence). The CDR3, as DNA: TGTGCCTGGAGTATCGGACAGGGAAGTAATTCACCCCTCCACTTT. This encodes CAWSIGQGSNSPLHF.

V usage is TRBV30 and J usage is TRBJ1-3, with D hard to call. From germline, CDR1 is GTSNPN and CDR2 SVGIG (reference sequence). The V end was cut by 3 bases, the J end by 0 bases, with 18 bases between. The CDR3 runs 17 residues. Written as DNA, the CDR3 is TGTGCCTGGAGCCTACCTGGGCAGGCCAGCTCTGGAAACACCATATATTTT. It translates to CAWSLPGQASSGNTIYF. Filled out from reference TRBV30 and TRBJ1-3, the complete variable domain reads SQTIHQWPATLVQPVGSPLSLECTVEGTSNPNLYWYRQAAGRGLQLLFYSVGIGQISSEVPQNLSASRPQDRQFILSSKKLLLSDSGFYLCAWSLPGQASSGNTIYFGEGSWLTVV.

The chain has TRBV19 and TRBJ1-1; 9 bases match TRBD1. The V segment lost 6 bases and the J segment 4 bases; nucleotides outside the gene matches: 9. Per the germline V gene, CDR1 is LNHDA and CDR2 is SQIVND (reference sequence). This CDR3 is 15 amino acids long. CDR3 in amino acids: CASSRDRAPRTEAFF. The CDR3 DNA sequence: TGTGCCAGTAGCCGGGACAGGGCTCCGCGCACTGAAGCTTTCTTT.

The chain links TRBV24-1 to TRBJ1-4; 8 nucleotides agree with TRBD1. Looked up from germline, CDR1 is KGHDR and CDR2 is SFDVKD. CDR3 length: 16 amino acids. With V trimmed by 9 bases and J by 7 bases, 15 bases remained unmatched. CDR3 sequence: CATGGQVLVKGEKLFF. The CDR3 DNA is TGTGCCACCGGGGGACAGGTATTGGTAAAAGGTGAAAAACTGTTTTTT.

A few counts support this clone. CDR3 in amino acids: CATSTLAVNTEAFF. In DNA, the CDR3 is TGTGCCACCAGCACGCTGGCGGTGAACACTGAAGCTTTCTTT. This chain joins TRBV15 and TRBJ1-1; D unresolved. CDR1 is LNHNV and CDR2 is YYDKDF in the germline V gene (reference sequence). Deletions cut 4 bases from V and 0 bases from J, with 9 bases between. The CDR3 is 14 residues long.

CDR3 protein: CASSLDVGETQYF. DNA for the CDR3: TGCGCCAGCAGCTTGGATGTCGGAGAGACCCAGTACTTC. The J gene is TRBJ2-5, the V gene TRBV5-1; no reliable D call. The CDR3 runs 13 residues. V was cut by 0 bases and J by 4 bases, with 7 bases left in between. Germline CDR1 is SGHRS and CDR2 is YFSETQ.

Here the CDR3 reads CASSLRGAVAGNTIYF. The CDR3 DNA sequence: TGTGCCAGCAGTTTGCGGGGCGCGGTTGCTGGAAACACCATATATTTT. V and J are TRBV27 and TRBJ1-3; TRBD1 is a possible D gene (5 bases). Trimming left V 3 bases short and J 2 bases short, with 14 bases between. Germline CDR1 reads MNHEY; CDR2 reads SMNVEV (reference sequence). This CDR3 has 16 amino acids.

The CDR3 sequence is CASSFEGMGGQFF. The CDR3, as DNA: TGTGCCAGCAGTTTCGAAGGGATGGGGGGGCAGTTCTTC. The chain carries TRBV27 and TRBJ2-1; D is possibly TRBD2 (6 bases). The germline V gene encodes CDR1 MNHEY and CDR2 SMNVEV (reference sequence). This CDR3 is built from 13 residues. V lost 3 bases to trimming and J lost 12 bases, with 15 bases between them.

The CDR3 bases are TGCGCCAGCAGCGCCGGACAGGAAGGAAACACCATATATTTT. Its translation: CASSAGQEGNTIYF. The rearrangement uses TRBV5-1 and TRBJ1-3, with TRBD1 matching 7 bases. V was clipped by 4 bases and J by 4 bases; unmatched bases: 5. Germline CDR1 is SGHRS and CDR2 is YFSETQ. The CDR3 consists of 14 residues.

The V call is TRBV5-1, the J call TRBJ1-1, with 9 bases that match TRBD1. Germline V lookup: CDR1 SGHRS, CDR2 YFSETQ. V was pared by 2 bases and J by 1 base, with 6 bases of the junction left unmatched. The CDR3 spans 16 residues. CDR3 in DNA: TGCGCCAGCAGCTTAACAGGGGGCGGCGGGAACACTGAAGCTTTCTTT. This encodes CASSLTGGGGNTEAFF.

This chain uses TRBV29-1 with TRBJ2-7; D possibly corresponds to TRBD1 (7 bases). The length of the CDR3 is 13 residues. Trimming pared 6 bases from V and 0 bases from J, leaving 12 bases between. Germline V gene lookup returns CDR1 SQVTM and CDR2 ANQGSEA. CDR3 coding DNA: TGCAGCGTCGGAGGGGGCACCTCCTACGAGCAGTACTTC. Translating gives CSVGGGTSYEQYF.

This clone was recorded a few times. The chain recombines TRBV12-3 or TRBV12-4 with TRBJ1-6; D is undetermined. Between the trimmed V and J ends, which lost 8 bases and 7 bases, there was a span of 9 bases. CDR3 length: 12 amino acids. The CDR3: CASRRVNSPLHF. The CDR3 DNA is TGTGCCAGCCGGAGGGTGAATTCACCCCTCCACTTT.

This clone was seen at least ten times. The V call is TRBV3-1 (or the pseudogene TRBV3-2), the J call TRBJ1-6; D gene uncertain. The V and J ends lost 3 bases and 7 bases respectively, with 10 bases between them. Germline V gene lookup returns CDR1 LGHDT and CDR2 YNNKEL (reference sequence). The CDR3 has 14 amino acids. CDR3 nucleotide sequence: TGTGCCAGCAGCCAGGGAGGAACAAATTCACCCCTCCACTTT. Translation: CASSQGGTNSPLHF.

This clone appeared once. The chain carries TRBV10-2 and TRBJ2-7, with 14 bases matching TRBD2. The CDR3 extends over 16 amino acids. The junction had 10 bases not matched to a gene; V was cut back by 9 bases and J by 3 bases. Germline V CDR1 and CDR2: WSHSY, SAAADI. For the CDR3, the DNA is TGCGCCAGTATCCTTCCGGGACTAGCGGGAGACTACGAGCAGTACTTC. Encoded protein: CASILPGLAGDYEQYF.

The chain recombines TRBV2 with TRBJ2-1, with TRBD2 matching 8 bases. The V and J ends lost 7 bases and 2 bases, in that order; junction bases with no gene match: 10. Germline CDR1 and CDR2: SNHLY and FYNNEI. CDR3 length equals 16 residues. As DNA, the CDR3 is TGTGCCAGCACCGAAACGGTAGCGGGACCCTACAATGAGCAGTTCTTC. Amino acids: CASTETVAGPYNEQFF. The full variable domain, its missing parts supplied by reference TRBV2 and TRBJ2-1, is EPEVTQTPSHQVTQMGQEVILRCVPISNHLYFYWYRQILGQKVEFLVSFYNNEISEKSEIFDDQFSVERPDGSNFTLKIRSTKLEDSAMYFCASTETVAGPYNEQFFGPGTRLTVL.

This rearrangement joins TRBV7-9 to TRBJ1-4, with D possibly being TRBD1 (6 bases). Germline-derived CDR1 and CDR2 are SEHNR and FQNEAQ (reference sequence). Trimming removed 10 bases at V and 0 bases at J, with 24 bases between. The CDR3 totals 18 residues. In DNA, the CDR3 is TGTGCCACCAATAGACCGACAGGTTCAGGGGCAACTAATGAAAAACTGTTTTTT. Translation: CATNRPTGSGATNEKLFF.